Reported below is one TCR beta chain. Antigen: not known. The data belong to a study of shared clonotypes between healthy human individuals. Study at large: With ages of 18 to 49, the donors were a couple of women and three men.

Findings and limits, study-wide: Among the subsets, naive ones generally showed larger estimated richness than memory ones.

Free of recent acute infections or vaccinations, the donors were healthy HIV-negative adults. Using immunoSEQ multiplex PCR, the repertoire was profiled, and TCRdb retains in-frame clones only, with some absent. The profile shows some 1.5 million clones, roughly 96% of them singletons. The source material was naive CD4+ T cells sorted from blood. Subset indicated: CD45RA+ positively selected. This TCR was sampled from a man younger than 40 in good health.

DNA for the CDR3: TGTGCCAGCAGCTTCAGCCACAGGACCTACGAGCAGTACTTC. Its translation: CASSFSHRTYEQYF. The chain recombines TRBV11-1 with TRBJ2-7; D might be TRBD1 (5 bases). V lost 3 bases, J lost 2 bases, and 11 bases lay in between. The CDR3 loop spans 14 amino acids. Per germline, CDR1 SGHAT and CDR2 FQDESV (reference sequence).